This T cell receptor beta chain is drawn from a study of regulatory T cells in long-lasting Graves disease. Whole-study results and caveats: Analyses excluded thyroid tissue, covering peripheral blood alone.

Library construction for TCR beta used iRepertoire HTBI primers and Arm-PCR of CDR3 regions. Original processing methods: The samples included around 62 TRBV and roughly 14 TRBJ segments. TCRdb analysed the multiplex PCR reads with MiXCR anew, one entry per CDR3 protein. The V and J calls, along with clone size, are taken from TCRdb and not from the paper's own processing. The table records 250,000 to 300,000 distinct CDR3 sequences, 20% to 25% of them present only once. The sample's time point: persistent/refractory GD, antithyroid drugs over 5 years with positive TRAb. Construction of the TCR library relied on RNA isolated from PBMCs. Germline CDR1 is SGHRS and CDR2 is YFSETQ. The CDR3 is 17 amino acids. The germline V and J ends were trimmed by 4 bases and 3 bases, with 17 bases remaining between them. Comment on this clonotype: The antigen is undetermined.

This chain joins TRBV5-1 and TRBJ1-6; the D is unclear. Material: peripheral blood mononuclear cells (PBMCs), obtained when the disease was refractory, from a patient treated with antithyroid drugs. The sequence derives from a female donor with Graves disease. The CDR3 region is CASSRGIAELYNSPLHF. DNA of the CDR3: TGCGCCAGCAGCCGGGGAATTGCGGAACTCTATAATTCACCCCTCCACTTT.